The 13 T cell receptor beta chains given below trace back to one sample, sequenced in a study of cytomegalovirus exposure and HLA in healthy donors. 13 Jbeta primers and 60 Vbeta primers were used for the PCR. Clones were read by immunoSEQ multiplex PCR, and TCRdb kept only the in-frame ones, dropping some. Altogether 120,000 or so clones are present, roughly four fifths being singletons, with the ten largest covering approximately 2%. Sequencing input: PBMCs. The receptors stem from a middle-aged man in good health and CMV-seronegative.

This clone was detected only once. This sequence joins TRBV4-2 and TRBJ2-5; 7 positions match TRBD2. V dropped 0 bases and J dropped 1; count of bases not matched to a gene: 5. Per germline, CDR1 LGHNA and CDR2 YNFKEQ. There are 16 residues in the CDR3. This chain's CDR3 is CASSQESASGQETQYF. In DNA form, the CDR3 reads TGTGCCAGCAGCCAAGAATCGGCTAGCGGCCAAGAGACCCAGTACTTC.

J is TRBJ2-5 and V is TRBV18; 11 bases agree with TRBD2. The J call could be wrong; TRBJ2-7 is a better fit for the DNA end. Germline V lookup: CDR1 KGHSH, CDR2 LQKENI. The CDR3 contains 17 residues. CDR3 nucleotide sequence: TGTGCCAGCTCACCCGCAGCCGCTAGCGGGGGGTTCTACGAGCAGTACTTC. Translated: CASSPAAASGGFYEQYF.

This clone was counted between two and nine times. This chain uses TRBV18 with TRBJ2-7, with TRBD2 matching over 8 bases. Per the germline V gene, CDR1 is KGHSH and CDR2 is LQKENI. This CDR3 is 17 amino acids long. The V and J ends lost 2 bases and 5 bases, in that order; junction bases with no gene match: 14. As DNA, the CDR3 is TGTGCCAGCTCACCAAGGGGAGACTTAGCGGGAACGAACGAGCAGTACTTC. This gives the protein CASSPRGDLAGTNEQYF.

J is TRBJ1-5 and V is TRBV19; no clear D gene. This CDR3 comprises 20 residues. Trimming cost V 0 bases and J 1 base, with 22 bases left between them. The V gene's germline CDR1 is LNHDA and CDR2 SQIVND (reference sequence). The CDR3 DNA reads as TGTGCCAGTAGTATAGATCTCGATCACCTTGGGCTAAGCAGCAATCAGCCCCAGCATTTT. Encoded protein: CASSIDLDHLGLSSNQPQHF.

This clone was found once. The J gene is TRBJ1-6, the V gene TRBV19; 11 bases line up with TRBD1. The V gene's germline CDR1 is LNHDA and CDR2 SQIVND (reference sequence). J gave up 10 bases and V 5 bases, and 10 bases lay outside the gene matches. CDR3 size: 16 residues. The CDR3 nucleotides are TGTGCCAGTAGTGCCCGGACAGGGGGCTATAGCTCACCCCTCCACTTT. This gives the protein CASSARTGGYSSPLHF. Variable domain in full (rest from reference TRBV19 and TRBJ1-6): DGGITQSPKYLFRKEGQNVTLSCEQNLNHDAMYWYRQDPGQGLRLIYYSQIVNDFQKGDIAEGYSVSREKKESFPLTVTSAQKNPTAFYLCASSARTGGYSSPLHFGNGTRLTVT.

The rearrangement joins TRBV7-3 to TRBJ2-1, with 7 bases that match TRBD2. From germline, CDR1 is SGHTA and CDR2 FQGTGA. This CDR3 has 17 residues. With V trimmed by 1 base and J by 0 bases, 6 bases remained unmatched. The chain's CDR3 is CASSLNPSGSSYNEQFF. CDR3 nucleotides: TGTGCCAGCAGCTTAAACCCTAGCGGCAGCTCCTACAATGAGCAGTTCTTC.

The chain employs TRBV20-1 and TRBJ1-1, with D perhaps matching TRBD1 (6 bases). Trimming stripped 3 bases from V and 9 bases from J, with 11 bases between. The length of the CDR3 is 11 residues. The germline V gene has CDR1 DFQATT and CDR2 SNEGSKA (reference sequence). CDR3 protein: CSASAGTQAFF. The CDR3 DNA follows: TGCAGTGCTAGCGCCGGGACACAAGCTTTCTTT.

In DNA, the CDR3 is TGCGCCAGCAGCTCCACTGGAGCCCCTCAGTACTTC. Translated: CASSSTGAPQYF. This chain joins TRBV5-1 and TRBJ2-7; D not resolved. Germline CDR1 and CDR2: SGHRS and YFSETQ. Trimming stripped 3 bases from V and 10 bases from J, with 14 bases between. The length of the CDR3 is 12 residues.

The V call is TRBV11-2, the J call TRBJ1-3, with D tentatively TRBD1 (6 bases). The V end was cut by 2 bases, the J end by 1 base, with 15 bases between. Germline values: CDR1 SGHAT, CDR2 FQNNGV. This CDR3 has 17 residues. CDR3 nucleotide sequence: TGTGCCAGCAGCTTATGGACAGTGGTGTCATCTGGAAACACCATATATTTT. Its translation is CASSLWTVVSSGNTIYF. The full variable domain, in which reference TRBV11-2 and TRBJ1-3 provide the parts outside the CDR3, is EAGVAQSPRYKIIEKRQSVAFWCNPISGHATLYWYQQILGQGPKLLIQFQNNGVVDDSQLPKDRFSAERLKGVDSTLKIQPAKLEDSAVYLCASSLWTVVSSGNTIYFGEGSWLTVV.

This chain links TRBV18 with TRBJ2-5; D possibly corresponds to TRBD2 (5 bases). CDR1 is KGHSH, CDR2 LQKENI, per germline. The CDR3 loop spans 13 amino acids. Trimming cost V 9 bases and J 5 bases, with 16 bases left between them. Here the CDR3 reads CASRRDQRETQYF. The CDR3 DNA is TGTGCCAGTCGCCGGGATCAGAGGGAGACCCAGTACTTC.

V and J are TRBV10-2 and TRBJ2-3; no reliable D call. V lost 2 bases to trimming and J lost 3 bases, with 6 bases between them. This CDR3 is 13 amino acids long. The V gene's germline CDR1 is WSHSY and CDR2 SAAADI. The CDR3 DNA is TGCGCCAGCAGTGAGCCTCGTACAGATACGCAGTATTTT. The encoded protein is CASSEPRTDTQYF.

This chain uses TRBV27 with TRBJ2-7, with 7 bases that match TRBD1. Germline V gene data show CDR1 as MNHEY and CDR2 as SMNVEV (reference sequence). After removal of 0 bases from V and 4 bases from J, the junction contained 12 bases not matched to a gene. CDR3 length: 17 residues. The CDR3 protein is CASSLSIDRRTGYEQYF. The CDR3 DNA sequence: TGTGCCAGCAGTTTATCGATTGATCGCCGGACAGGATACGAGCAGTACTTC.

The table lists this clone with a few counts. This rearrangement joins TRBV7-2 to TRBJ1-2, with 9 bases matching TRBD1. The CDR3 consists of 14 residues. Trimming at V came to 3 bases and at J to 8 bases, leaving 7 bases not matched to a gene. Germline CDR1 is SGHTA and CDR2 is FQGNSA. CDR3 DNA sequence: TGTGCCAGCAGCTTTAGTGGACAGGGGTTGGGCTACACCTTC. Its translation is CASSFSGQGLGYTF.